The 22 T cell receptor beta chains below were found in one sample sequenced in a study of identical twins. TCRdb re-called the 5' RACE reads through MiXCR, storing one row per CDR3 protein. The top ten hold 0.8% to 1% of the sample, which has hundreds of thousands of distinct CDR3 sequences, 8.6% seen once. Separately, the same data were catalogued under a study of yellow fever vaccine responses in identical twins.

Sample: PBMCs. The receptors shown here come from a woman aged 18-29 years in good health.

This clonotype was found a few times. The chain combines TRBV27 with TRBJ2-7, with a tentative D call TRBD1 (7 bases). V dropped 5 bases and J dropped 11 bases, with 16 bases sitting between them. Per the germline V gene, CDR1 is MNHEY and CDR2 is SMNVEV (reference sequence). The CDR3 length is 12 residues. In DNA form, the CDR3 reads TGTGCCAGCAGTCTCTTGGGACAGCGGGAGTACTTC. Translated, it gives CASSLLGQREYF.

This clonotype was observed a handful of times. The J gene is TRBJ2-1, the V gene TRBV10-3, with D maybe TRBD2 (6 bases). The germline CDR1 and CDR2 sequences are ENHRY and SYGVKD. The CDR3 is made up of 13 amino acids. The V gene lost 8 bases and the J gene lost 3 bases, with 11 bases spanning the gap. CDR3 sequence: CAIAGNYYNEQFF. DNA for the CDR3: TGTGCCATCGCGGGGAACTACTACAATGAGCAGTTCTTC.

The chain recombines TRBV10-3 with TRBJ2-2; D is possibly TRBD1 or TRBD2 (5 bases each). This CDR3 region has 15 residues. Between the trimmed V and J ends, which lost 2 bases and 6 bases, there was a span of 13 bases. Germline lookup yields CDR1 ENHRY and CDR2 SYGVKD. Written as DNA, the CDR3 is TGTGCCATCAGTGAGCTGGGACGCGGCGCCGGGGAGCTGTTTTTT. This sequence encodes CAISELGRGAGELFF.

This clonotype was seen ten or more times. At one boundary the junction diverges from the germline segment, which might be a read error. This chain links TRBV7-7 with TRBJ2-1; D may match TRBD1 or TRBD2 (5 bases each). The CDR3 loop spans 13 amino acids. CDR1 SSHAT and CDR2 FNYEAQ come from the germline V gene (reference sequence). This chain's CDR3 is CASSLDGRDEQFF. Here the CDR3 DNA reads TGTGCTAGCAGCTTAGATGGTAGGGACGAGCAGTTCTTC.

The chain carries TRBV11-2 and TRBJ2-2; D possibly corresponds to TRBD2 (6 bases). CDR3 length equals 18 residues. The V end lost 5 bases, the J end lost 0 bases, and 19 bases lay between the germline ends. CDR1 and CDR2 from the germline V gene are SGHAT and FQNNGV. Here the CDR3 reads CASSANRLGNTNTGELFF. In DNA, the CDR3 is TGTGCCAGCAGCGCGAATCGACTAGGCAATACGAACACCGGGGAGCTGTTTTTT.

This clonotype was counted between two and nine times. The chain links TRBV11-3 to TRBJ2-1; D might be TRBD2 (5 bases). Germline CDR1 is SGHNT and CDR2 is YENEEA. Trimming cost V 5 bases and J 8 bases, with 7 bases left between them. The CDR3 has 11 residues. The CDR3 region is CASSKEDEQFF. As DNA, the CDR3 is TGTGCCAGCAGCAAGGAGGATGAGCAGTTCTTC.

This clonotype was seen more than once but under ten times. The V call is TRBV7-2, the J call TRBJ2-5; 8 bases match TRBD1. The length of the CDR3 is 15 residues. CDR1 is SGHTA, CDR2 FQGNSA, per germline. V trimming: 0 bases; J trimming: 5 bases; junction bases outside the gene matches: 5. CDR3 protein: CASSLASRGPETQYF. The CDR3 DNA follows: TGTGCCAGCAGCTTAGCGTCCAGGGGGCCTGAGACCCAGTACTTC.

Many counts were recorded for this clonotype. The chain uses TRBV29-1 and TRBJ2-7; the match to TRBD1 covers 9 bases. CDR3 length: 13 amino acids. Germline-derived CDR1 and CDR2 are SQVTM and ANQGSEA. J was trimmed by 9 bases and V by 4 bases; bases with no gene match: 10. CDR3 region: CSVATGQGIWQYF. CDR3 bases: TGCAGCGTTGCGACTGGACAGGGGATATGGCAGTACTTC.

This chain uses TRBV29-1 with TRBJ2-3, with TRBD2 identical over 11 bases. CDR3 length: 14 residues. Germline trimming cut 7 bases from V and 2 bases from J; bases unmatched to any gene: 5. Germline values: CDR1 SQVTM, CDR2 ANQGSEA. The CDR3 DNA sequence: TGCAGCGGGGCGGGACTAGCGGTCACAGATACGCAGTATTTT. It translates to CSGAGLAVTDTQYF.

The V and J genes are TRBV28 and TRBJ1-6, with 8 nucleotides matching TRBD1. CDR3 size: 12 residues. From germline, CDR1 is MDHEN and CDR2 SYDVKM. The V segment lost 6 bases and the J segment 10 bases; nucleotides outside the gene matches: 2. CDR3 region: CASRRTGSPLHF. CDR3 in DNA: TGTGCCAGCAGACGGACAGGGTCACCCCTCCACTTT.

V and J are TRBV2 and TRBJ2-5, with TRBD2 identical over 10 bases. Trimming removed 4 bases from V and 5 bases from J; junction bases left unmatched: 7. The CDR3 sequence is 15 residues long. CDR1 and CDR2 (germline): SNHLY, FYNNEI. The CDR3 reads CASSGRSGGAETQYF. CDR3 nucleotides: TGTGCCAGCAGTGGAAGGAGCGGGGGGGCTGAGACCCAGTACTTC.

This clonotype was seen more than once but under ten times. The chain's CDR3 is CASSRLQGGGTGELFF. The CDR3 coding sequence is TGCGCCAGCAGCCGCCTTCAGGGTGGAGGGACCGGGGAGCTGTTTTTT. The chain links TRBV4-1 to TRBJ2-2; tentatively, D is TRBD2 (6 bases). Germline CDR1 and CDR2: MGHRA and YSYEKL. V lost 4 bases and J 5 bases, leaving 17 bases between the germline ends. The CDR3 runs to 16 residues.

CDR3 DNA sequence: TGTGCCAGCAGTTCCGGGACAGCCTATTCACCCCTCCACTTT. Amino acids: CASSSGTAYSPLHF. The chain has TRBV28 and TRBJ1-6; 7 nucleotides match TRBD1. Trimming removed 4 bases from V and 8 bases from J; junction bases left unmatched: 5. This CDR3 has 14 amino acids. Per the germline V gene, CDR1 is MDHEN and CDR2 is SYDVKM.

The chain uses TRBV5-5 and TRBJ1-2, with D hard to call. This CDR3 has 13 amino acids. V was cut by 1 base and J by 10 bases, with 14 bases left in between. Germline V gene sequence: CDR1 SGHKS, CDR2 YYEKEE (reference sequence). The CDR3 protein is CASSLSVSQFYTF. The CDR3 bases are TGTGCCAGCAGCTTGTCCGTTTCCCAATTCTACACCTTC.

There are a few counts of this clonotype. The CDR3 is CSVEDASRGPQETQYF. The CDR3 nucleotides read TGCAGCGTTGAAGATGCTTCGCGGGGTCCCCAAGAGACCCAGTACTTC. The chain recombines TRBV29-1 with TRBJ2-5; possible D gene TRBD2, 6 bases. Germline V gene sequence: CDR1 SQVTM, CDR2 ANQGSEA. Trimming removed 0 bases at V and 1 base at J, with 15 bases between. The CDR3 spans 16 residues.

The chain combines TRBV7-2 with TRBJ2-4; D is perhaps TRBD2 (6 bases). Looked up from germline, CDR1 is SGHTA and CDR2 is FQGNSA. CDR3 length equals 13 residues. V gave up 5 bases and J gave up 4 bases, with 9 bases separating them. As DNA, the CDR3 is TGTGCCAGCAGCAGCGGGCTAAAAAACATTCAGTACTTC. Translation gives CASSSGLKNIQYF. The full variable domain, rest sourced from reference TRBV7-2 and TRBJ2-4, is GAGVSQSPSNKVTEKGKDVELRCDPISGHTALYWYRQSLGQGLEFLIYFQGNSAPDKSGLPSDRFSAERTGGSVSTLTIQRTQQEDSAVYLCASSSGLKNIQYFGAGTRLSVL.

The sample holds many counts of this clonotype. This chain links TRBV14 with TRBJ2-1; D ambiguous. Germline V gene lookup returns CDR1 SGHDN and CDR2 FVKESK. This CDR3 is 13 amino acids long. Trimming stripped 4 bases from V and 2 bases from J, with 6 bases between. The CDR3 coding sequence is TGTGCCAGCAGCCCACCTCCCTACAATGAGCAGTTCTTC. It yields the protein CASSPPPYNEQFF.

This clonotype occurred a few times. The rearrangement links TRBV4-2 to TRBJ2-1; 8 bases map to TRBD2. The length of the CDR3 is 16 residues. The V gene end was trimmed by 0 bases and the J gene end by 4 bases; junction bases not matched to a gene: 5. Germline V lookup: CDR1 LGHNA, CDR2 YNFKEQ. The chain's CDR3 is CASSQEDGRDYNEQFF. The CDR3, as DNA: TGTGCCAGCAGCCAAGAAGACGGGAGGGATTACAATGAGCAGTTCTTC.

This clonotype came up a few times. The chain uses TRBV29-1 and TRBJ1-1; 7 bases line up with TRBD1. The germline gives CDR1 SQVTM, CDR2 ANQGSEA. Trimming removed 6 bases from V and 6 bases from J; junction bases left unmatched: 4. This CDR3 is built from 11 residues. The CDR3 loop reads CSVPQGAEAFF. The CDR3 bases are TGCAGCGTCCCCCAGGGGGCTGAAGCTTTCTTT.

The rearrangement links TRBV5-1 to TRBJ2-1; D unclear. CDR1 and CDR2 (germline): SGHRS, YFSETQ. This CDR3 is 12 amino acids long. Trimming stripped 4 bases from V and 10 bases from J, with 12 bases between. The CDR3 reads CASSEDPREQFF. DNA of the CDR3: TGCGCCAGCAGCGAGGACCCGAGGGAGCAGTTCTTC.

There are a few counts of this clonotype. In DNA, the CDR3 is TGTGCCAGCAGGGCCCCTTTCAGGGGGCAGAACACTGAAGCTTTCTTT. Its translation is CASRAPFRGQNTEAFF. The chain employs TRBV6-2 or TRBV6-3 and TRBJ1-1; 8 bases are shared with TRBD1. Germline assignment: CDR1 MNHEY and CDR2 SVGEGT. CDR3 length equals 16 residues. V dropped 6 bases and J dropped 1; count of bases not matched to a gene: 10.

This clonotype occurred a few times. The chain carries TRBV3-1 and TRBJ2-3; the match to TRBD2 covers 8 bases. After removal of 4 bases from V and 0 bases from J, the junction contained 9 bases not matched to a gene. Germline CDR1 is LGHDT and CDR2 is YNNKEL (reference sequence). The CDR3 extends over 17 amino acids. The chain's CDR3 is CASSLGLADISTDTQYF. The CDR3 coding sequence is TGTGCCAGCAGCCTCGGACTAGCTGATATTAGCACAGATACGCAGTATTTT.